What follows are 3 T cell receptor beta chains derived from one specimen sequenced in a study of early T cells in non-severe SARS-CoV-2 infection. TCRdb called the 5' RACE reads again in MiXCR, with one record for every CDR3 protein. The sample holds roughly 49,000 distinct CDR3 sequences, approximately 4.1% seen once. The sample consisted of whole blood. All receptors derive from an adult who was a healthcare worker with PCR-confirmed SARS-CoV-2 infection or an uninfected control (not recorded which).

This clonotype was recorded at least ten times. V gene TRBV5-1 combines with J gene TRBJ2-3, with D possibly being TRBD1 (5 bases). The V gene lost 7 bases and the J gene lost 4 bases, with 10 bases spanning the gap. CDR3 length equals 12 residues. CDR1 is SGHRS, CDR2 YFSETQ, per germline. The CDR3 here is CASSGSPDTQYF. In nucleotides, the CDR3 is TGCGCCAGCTCAGGGTCCCCAGATACGCAGTATTTT.

This clonotype was observed at least ten times. The genes are TRBV5-4 and TRBJ2-7, with D possibly being TRBD1 (6 bases). The germline V gene has CDR1 SGHNT and CDR2 YYREEE (reference sequence). The CDR3 has 14 residues. Trimming left V 4 bases short and J 2 bases short, with 13 bases between. The CDR3 DNA follows: TGTGCCAGCAGCCCGGACAGCTCAGCCTACGAGCAGTACTTC. Its protein is CASSPDSSAYEQYF.

In this sample, this clonotype turned up many times. The gene calls are TRBV5-4 and TRBJ2-5; D ambiguous. The CDR3 loop spans 13 amino acids. V dropped 10 bases and J dropped 0 bases, with 13 bases sitting between them. Germline V CDR1 and CDR2: SGHNT, YYREEE (reference sequence). Here the CDR3 DNA reads TGTGCCTCCTCGACGGCCTACCAAGAGACCCAGTACTTC. Its translation is CASSTAYQETQYF.